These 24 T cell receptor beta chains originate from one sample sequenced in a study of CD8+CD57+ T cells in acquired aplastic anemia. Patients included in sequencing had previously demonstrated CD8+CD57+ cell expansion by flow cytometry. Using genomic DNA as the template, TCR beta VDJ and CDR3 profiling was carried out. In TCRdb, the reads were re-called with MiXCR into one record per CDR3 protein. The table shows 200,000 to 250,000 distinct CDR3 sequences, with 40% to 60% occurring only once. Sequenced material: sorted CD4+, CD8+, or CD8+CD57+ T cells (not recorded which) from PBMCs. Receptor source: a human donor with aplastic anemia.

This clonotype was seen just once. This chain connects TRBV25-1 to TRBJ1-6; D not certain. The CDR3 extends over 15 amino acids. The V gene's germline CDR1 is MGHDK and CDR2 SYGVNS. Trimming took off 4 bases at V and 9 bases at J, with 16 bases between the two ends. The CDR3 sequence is CASSVGSGSGSPLHF. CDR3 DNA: TGTGCCAGCAGTGTCGGCTCGGGGTCGGGTTCACCCCTCCACTTT.

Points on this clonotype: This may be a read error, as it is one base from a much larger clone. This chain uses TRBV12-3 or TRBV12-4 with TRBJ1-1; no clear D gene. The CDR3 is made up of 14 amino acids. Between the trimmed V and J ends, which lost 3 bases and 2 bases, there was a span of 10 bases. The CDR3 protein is CASSFQRRNTEAFF. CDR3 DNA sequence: TGTGCCAGCAGTTTTCAGAGGCGAAACACTGAAGCTTTCTTT.

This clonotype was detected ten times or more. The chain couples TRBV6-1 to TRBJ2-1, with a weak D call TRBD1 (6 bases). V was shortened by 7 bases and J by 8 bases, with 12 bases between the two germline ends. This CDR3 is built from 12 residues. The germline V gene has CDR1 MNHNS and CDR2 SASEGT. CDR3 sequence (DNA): TGTGCCAGCATCAGAAAGGGGGATGAGCAGTTCTTC. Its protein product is CASIRKGDEQFF.

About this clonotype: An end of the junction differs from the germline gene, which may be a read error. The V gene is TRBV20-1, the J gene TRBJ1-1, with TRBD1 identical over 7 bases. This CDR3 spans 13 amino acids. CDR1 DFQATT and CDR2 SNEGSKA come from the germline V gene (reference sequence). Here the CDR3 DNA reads TGCAGTGCTAGGCCGGGACAGTACACTGAAGCTCTCTTT. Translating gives CSARPGQYTEALF.

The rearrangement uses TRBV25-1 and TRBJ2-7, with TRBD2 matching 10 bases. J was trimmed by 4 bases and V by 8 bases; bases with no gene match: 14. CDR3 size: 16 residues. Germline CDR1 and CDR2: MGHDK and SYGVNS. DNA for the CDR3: TGTGCCAGCGTCCGGACTAGCGGCGGGGGGGGGTACGAGCAGTACTTC. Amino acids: CASVRTSGGGGYEQYF.

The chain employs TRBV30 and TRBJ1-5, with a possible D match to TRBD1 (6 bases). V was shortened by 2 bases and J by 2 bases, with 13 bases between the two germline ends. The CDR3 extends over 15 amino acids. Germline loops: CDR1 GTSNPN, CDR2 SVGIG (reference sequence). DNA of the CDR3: TGTGCCTGGAGTAAGGGGGAAGTGGGCAATCAGCCCCAGCATTTT. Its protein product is CAWSKGEVGNQPQHF.

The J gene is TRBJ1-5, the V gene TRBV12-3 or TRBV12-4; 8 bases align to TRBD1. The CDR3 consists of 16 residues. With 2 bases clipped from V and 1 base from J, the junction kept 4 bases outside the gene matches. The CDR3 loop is CASSLLRDRSNQPQHF. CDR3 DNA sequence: TGTGCCAGCAGTTTACTACGGGACAGGAGCAATCAGCCCCAGCATTTT.

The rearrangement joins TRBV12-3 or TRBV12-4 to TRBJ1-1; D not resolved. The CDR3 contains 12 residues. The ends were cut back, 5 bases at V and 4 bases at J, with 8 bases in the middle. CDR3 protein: CASSPLFTEAFF. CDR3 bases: TGTGCCAGCAGTCCACTTTTCACTGAAGCTTTCTTT.

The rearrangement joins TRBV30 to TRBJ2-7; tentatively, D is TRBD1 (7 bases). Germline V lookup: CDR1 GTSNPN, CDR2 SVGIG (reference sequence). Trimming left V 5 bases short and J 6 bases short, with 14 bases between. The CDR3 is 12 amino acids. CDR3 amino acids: CAWVQGGVEQYF. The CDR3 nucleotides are TGTGCCTGGGTCCAGGGGGGCGTCGAGCAGTACTTC.

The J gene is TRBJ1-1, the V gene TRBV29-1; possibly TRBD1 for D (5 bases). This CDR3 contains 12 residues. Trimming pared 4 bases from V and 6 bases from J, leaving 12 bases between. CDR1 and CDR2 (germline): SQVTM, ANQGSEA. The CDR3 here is CSVVKGRAEAFF. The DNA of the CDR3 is TGCAGCGTTGTAAAGGGGAGGGCTGAAGCTTTCTTT.

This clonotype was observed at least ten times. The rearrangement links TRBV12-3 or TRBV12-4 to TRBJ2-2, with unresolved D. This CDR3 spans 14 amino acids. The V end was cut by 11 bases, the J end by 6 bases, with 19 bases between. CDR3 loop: CASVYLPGPGELFF. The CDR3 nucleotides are TGTGCCTCAGTTTACCTACCTGGGCCCGGGGAGCTGTTTTTT.

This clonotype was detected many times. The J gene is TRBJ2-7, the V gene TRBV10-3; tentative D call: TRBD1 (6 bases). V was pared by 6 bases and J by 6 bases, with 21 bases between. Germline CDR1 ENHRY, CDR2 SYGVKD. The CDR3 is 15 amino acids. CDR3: CAIRAETHRAGEQYF. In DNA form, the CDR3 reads TGTGCCATCAGGGCAGAAACCCACAGGGCGGGCGAGCAGTACTTC.

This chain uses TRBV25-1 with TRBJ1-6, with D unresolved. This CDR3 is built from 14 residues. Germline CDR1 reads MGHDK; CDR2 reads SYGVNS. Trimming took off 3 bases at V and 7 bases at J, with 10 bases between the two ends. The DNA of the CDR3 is TGTGCCAGCAGTGACACAGACTCAAATTCACCCCTCCACTTT. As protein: CASSDTDSNSPLHF.

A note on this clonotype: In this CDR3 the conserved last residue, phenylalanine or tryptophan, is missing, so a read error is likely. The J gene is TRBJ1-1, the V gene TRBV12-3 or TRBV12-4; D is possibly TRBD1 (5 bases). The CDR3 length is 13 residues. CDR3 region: CASRVQENTGAFL. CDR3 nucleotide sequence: TGTGCCAGCAGAGTACAGGAGAACACTGGAGCTTTCCTT.

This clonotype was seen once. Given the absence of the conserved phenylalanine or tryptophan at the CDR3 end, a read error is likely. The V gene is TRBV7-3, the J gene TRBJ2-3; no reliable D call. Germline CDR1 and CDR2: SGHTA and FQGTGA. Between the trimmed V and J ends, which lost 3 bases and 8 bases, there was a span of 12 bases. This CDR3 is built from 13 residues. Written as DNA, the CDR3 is TGTGCCAGCAGCTTGTCATCGACGGGTACGCAGTATTCT. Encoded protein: CASSLSSTGTQYS.

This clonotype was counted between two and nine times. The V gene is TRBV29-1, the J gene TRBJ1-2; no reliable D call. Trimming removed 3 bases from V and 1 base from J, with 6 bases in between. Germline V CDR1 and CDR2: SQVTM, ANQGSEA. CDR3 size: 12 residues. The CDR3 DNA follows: TGCAGCGTTGAGTCAGTTAACTATGGCTACACCTTC. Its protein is CSVESVNYGYTF. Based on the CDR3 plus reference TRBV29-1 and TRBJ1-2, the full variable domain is SAVISQKPSRDICQRGTSLTIQCQVDSQVTMMFWYRQQPGQSLTLIATANQGSEATYESGFVIDKFPISRPNLTFSTLTVSNMSPEDSSIYLCSVESVNYGYTFGSGTRLTVV.

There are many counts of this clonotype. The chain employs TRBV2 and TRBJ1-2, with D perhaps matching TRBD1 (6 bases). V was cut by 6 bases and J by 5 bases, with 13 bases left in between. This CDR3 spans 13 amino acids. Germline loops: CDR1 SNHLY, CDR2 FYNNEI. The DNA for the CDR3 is TGTGCCAGCAGCGCGAGGGGGAGATATGGCTACACCTTC. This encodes CASSARGRYGYTF. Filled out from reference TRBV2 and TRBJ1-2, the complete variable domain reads EPEVTQTPSHQVTQMGQEVILRCVPISNHLYFYWYRQILGQKVEFLVSFYNNEISEKSEIFDDQFSVERPDGSNFTLKIRSTKLEDSAMYFCASSARGRYGYTFGSGTRLTVV.

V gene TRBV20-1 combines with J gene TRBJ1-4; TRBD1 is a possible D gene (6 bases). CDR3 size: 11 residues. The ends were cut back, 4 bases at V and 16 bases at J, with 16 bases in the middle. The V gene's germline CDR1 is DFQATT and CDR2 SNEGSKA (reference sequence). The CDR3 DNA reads TGCAGTGCTACCGAACAGGGTCTTGGGTTTTTT. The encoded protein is CSATEQGLGFF.

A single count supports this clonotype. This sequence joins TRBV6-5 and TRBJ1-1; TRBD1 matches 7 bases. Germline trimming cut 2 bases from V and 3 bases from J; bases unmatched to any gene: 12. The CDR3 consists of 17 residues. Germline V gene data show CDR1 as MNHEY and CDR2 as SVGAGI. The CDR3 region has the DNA TGTGCCAGCAGTTACAAGAGGGGGCGACCTTTGGACACTGAAGCTTTCTTT. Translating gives CASSYKRGRPLDTEAFF.

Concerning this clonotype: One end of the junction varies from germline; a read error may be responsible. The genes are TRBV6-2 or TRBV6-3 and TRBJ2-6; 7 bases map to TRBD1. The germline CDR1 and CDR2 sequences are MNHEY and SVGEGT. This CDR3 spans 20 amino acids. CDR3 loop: CASTYLNRQGLTSGANVLTF. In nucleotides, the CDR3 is TGTGCCAGCACTTACCTAAACCGACAGGGCCTTACCTCTGGGGCCAACGTCCTGACTTTC.

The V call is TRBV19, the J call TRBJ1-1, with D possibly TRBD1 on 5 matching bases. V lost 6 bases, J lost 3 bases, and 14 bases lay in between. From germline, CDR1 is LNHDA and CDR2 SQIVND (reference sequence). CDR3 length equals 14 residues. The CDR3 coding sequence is TGTGCCAGTAGCCATAACACCAGGGACACTGAAGCTTTCTTT. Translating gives CASSHNTRDTEAFF.

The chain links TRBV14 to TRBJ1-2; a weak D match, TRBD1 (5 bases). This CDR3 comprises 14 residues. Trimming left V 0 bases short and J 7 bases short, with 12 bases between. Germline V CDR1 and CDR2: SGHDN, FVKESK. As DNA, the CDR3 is TGTGCCAGCAGCCAAGACGTACAGGTATTTGGCTACACCTTC. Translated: CASSQDVQVFGYTF.

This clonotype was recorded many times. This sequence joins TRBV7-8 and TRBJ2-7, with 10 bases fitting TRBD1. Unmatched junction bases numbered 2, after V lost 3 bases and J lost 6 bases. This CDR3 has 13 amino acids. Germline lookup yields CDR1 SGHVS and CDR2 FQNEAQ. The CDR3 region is CASSFDRGREQYF. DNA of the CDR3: TGTGCCAGCAGCTTCGACAGGGGGCGCGAGCAGTACTTC.

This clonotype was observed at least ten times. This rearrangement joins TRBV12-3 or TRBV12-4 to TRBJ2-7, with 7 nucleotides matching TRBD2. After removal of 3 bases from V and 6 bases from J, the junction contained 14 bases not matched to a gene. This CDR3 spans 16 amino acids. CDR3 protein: CASSFDPVGRGGEQYF. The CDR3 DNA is TGTGCCAGCAGTTTCGACCCGGTGGGCCGCGGGGGCGAGCAGTACTTC.